One and the same sample provided the 16 T cell receptor beta chains below, sequenced in a study of cytomegalovirus exposure and HLA in healthy donors (dated by TCRdb to the late 2010s). Libraries were prepared through the immunoSEQ multiplex PCR assay. A mixture of 60 forward primers for TCR Vbeta segments and 13 reverse primers for TCR Jbeta segments was used in the multiplex PCR. TCRdb retrieved this table from immuneACCESS and kept in-frame rearrangements only. Not all clones are present; in checked studies, unresolved V genes account for under half, and no reason is known for the remainder. Recorded for this sample are more than 150,000 clones; about 80% of them occurred a single time. The ten largest clones capture around 2% of the sample. Sequencing was carried out using PBMCs. These receptors all stem from a young woman in good health and CMV-seropositive.

The CDR3 reads CASSQGAAATNEKLFF. DNA for the CDR3: TGTGCCAGCAGCCAAGGGGCCGCTGCAACTAATGAAAAACTGTTTTTT. The chain links TRBV7-2 to TRBJ1-4, with D possibly being TRBD1 (5 bases). Per germline, CDR1 SGHTA and CDR2 FQGNSA. CDR3 length: 16 amino acids. V was trimmed by 5 bases and J by 0 bases, leaving 13 bases between them.

This chain uses TRBV6-1 with TRBJ2-3; the D gene is possibly TRBD1 (6 bases). Germline V gives CDR1 MNHNS, CDR2 SASEGT. Between the trimmed V and J ends, which lost 2 bases and 2 bases, there was a span of 14 bases. This CDR3 has 16 residues. In DNA form, the CDR3 reads TGTGCCAGCAGTGAACCTCTACAGGGTTACACAGATACGCAGTATTTT. Its protein is CASSEPLQGYTDTQYF.

This chain connects TRBV6-6 to TRBJ2-3; no definite D call. With 5 bases removed from V and 5 bases from J, the gap between germline ends came to 11 bases. Germline V lookup: CDR1 MNHNY, CDR2 SVGAGI (reference sequence). This CDR3 is built from 13 residues. This chain's CDR3 is CASSADSGDTQYF. The CDR3 nucleotides read TGTGCCAGCAGTGCAGACTCCGGAGATACGCAGTATTTT.

V and J are TRBV2 and TRBJ1-2; no clear D. Trimming took 8 bases from V and 8 from J, leaving 12 bases between them. In germline, CDR1 is SNHLY, CDR2 FYNNEI. The length of the CDR3 is 11 residues. The CDR3 nucleotides are TGTGCCAGCTGGGGAGGTGAAGGCTACACCTTC. Translating it yields CASWGGEGYTF.

The rearrangement uses TRBV19 and TRBJ2-6, with D possibly matching TRBD1 (6 bases). Germline CDR1 is LNHDA and CDR2 is SQIVND (reference sequence). V was pared by 2 bases and J by 10 bases, with 6 bases between. The length of the CDR3 is 12 residues. DNA for the CDR3: TGTGCCAGTAGTATAACAGGGAACGTCCTGACTTTC. As protein: CASSITGNVLTF.

V usage is TRBV30 and J usage is TRBJ1-3, with D unresolved. CDR3 size: 12 residues. Germline V gene data show CDR1 as GTSNPN and CDR2 as SVGIG (reference sequence). Here the CDR3 reads CASERSGNTIYF. The CDR3 coding sequence is TGTGCTTCGGAGCGCTCTGGAAACACCATATATTTT.

This sequence joins TRBV9 and TRBJ1-4; D perhaps matches TRBD1 (5 bases). Trimming shortened V by 1 base and J by 8 bases, and 15 bases separated the two germline ends. The CDR3 is 15 amino acids. Germline lookup yields CDR1 SGDLS and CDR2 YYNGEE. CDR3 residues: CASSVSGVQGEKLFF. The CDR3 nucleotides read TGTGCCAGCAGCGTAAGCGGGGTTCAGGGAGAAAAACTGTTTTTT.

This chain connects TRBV19 to TRBJ1-2; 8 bases are shared with TRBD1. This CDR3 has 14 amino acids. The ends lost 5 bases at V and 10 bases at J; junction bases unmatched: 12. Germline V lookup: CDR1 LNHDA, CDR2 SQIVND (reference sequence). The CDR3 loop is CASSQTRTGYDYTF. Written as DNA, the CDR3 is TGTGCCAGTAGTCAGACACGGACAGGGTACGACTACACCTTC.

The chain links TRBV10-2 to TRBJ2-7; unclear D gene. With 3 bases removed from V and 2 bases from J, the gap between germline ends came to 14 bases. Germline values: CDR1 WSHSY, CDR2 SAAADI. The CDR3 extends over 15 amino acids. The CDR3 sequence: CASSEDLTTTYEQYF. The CDR3 DNA follows: TGCGCCAGCAGTGAAGATCTGACAACCACCTACGAGCAGTACTTC.

This clone was counted a few times. The chain uses TRBV11-3 and TRBJ2-4, with TRBD1 matching over 9 bases. The CDR3 has 15 residues. The germline gives CDR1 SGHNT, CDR2 YENEEA. The J segment lost 2 bases and the V segment lost 7 bases, leaving 6 bases of the junction unmatched. In DNA, the CDR3 is TGTGCCAGCAATACCGGGACAGGGTCCAAAAACATTCAGTACTTC. Translating it yields CASNTGTGSKNIQYF.

This rearrangement joins TRBV6-5 to TRBJ2-3; D may be TRBD2 (7 bases). The germline V gene has CDR1 MNHEY and CDR2 SVGAGI. The CDR3 totals 14 residues. The V end was cut by 10 bases, the J end by 4 bases, with 18 bases between. CDR3 in DNA: TGTGCCACCCTGGGGGGGGCTCTGGCAGATACGCAGTATTTT. Amino acids: CATLGGALADTQYF.

About this clone itself: The same CDR3 also results from other DNA sequences found in this sample. The chain links TRBV7-9 to TRBJ2-7, with TRBD2 as a possible D gene (6 bases). The CDR3 has 12 amino acids. Looked up from germline, CDR1 is SEHNR and CDR2 is FQNEAQ (reference sequence). V was pared by 5 bases and J by 4 bases, with 9 bases between. The DNA for the CDR3 is TGTGCCAGCAGCCCAGGGACTTACGAGCAGTACTTC. Encoded protein: CASSPGTYEQYF. The entire variable domain, with the rest obtained from reference TRBV7-9 and TRBJ2-7, is as follows: DTGVSQNPRHKITKRGQNVTFRCDPISEHNRLYWYRQTLGQGPEFLTYFQNEAQLEKSRLLSDRFSAERPKGSFSTLEIQRTEQGDSAMYLCASSPGTYEQYFGPGTRLTVT.

The chain joins TRBV6-1 to TRBJ2-7, with D maybe TRBD1 (5 bases). CDR1 and CDR2 (germline): MNHNS, SASEGT. This CDR3 contains 13 residues. Trimming shortened V by 3 bases and J by 0 bases, and 6 bases separated the two germline ends. CDR3 loop: CASSEDNSYEQYF. As DNA, the CDR3 is TGTGCCAGCAGTGAGGACAACTCCTACGAGCAGTACTTC.

The rearrangement joins TRBV10-1 to TRBJ2-3; a possible D gene is TRBD2 (7 bases). This CDR3 comprises 13 residues. The V gene's germline CDR1 is WNHNN and CDR2 SYGVQD (reference sequence). V was trimmed by 7 bases and J by 4 bases, leaving 12 bases between them. The CDR3 DNA reads TGCGCCAGCAAGAGGGGGGGTTCAGATACGCAGTATTTT. It specifies CASKRGGSDTQYF.

The chain employs TRBV19 and TRBJ1-1; 9 bases align to TRBD1. Unmatched junction bases numbered 15, after V lost 8 bases and J lost 5 bases. The CDR3 spans 16 residues. Germline V gene sequence: CDR1 LNHDA, CDR2 SQIVND (reference sequence). The CDR3 loop reads CASQPGQGFSLTEAFF. In nucleotides, the CDR3 is TGTGCCAGTCAGCCGGGACAGGGCTTTAGTTTAACTGAAGCTTTCTTT.

The genes are TRBV4-1 and TRBJ2-3; D gene ambiguous. This CDR3 has 14 residues. Germline CDR1 is MGHRA and CDR2 is YSYEKL. V gave up 2 bases and J gave up 5 bases, with 11 bases separating them. The CDR3 loop reads CASSQFPGIDTQYF. DNA of the CDR3: TGCGCCAGCAGCCAATTTCCGGGTATAGATACGCAGTATTTT.